These 8 T cell receptor beta chains originate from one sample sequenced in a study of low-dose radiotherapy and immunotherapy resistance in tumors. Alpha and beta chains were covered, as first-strand cDNA relied on TRAV- and TRBV-specific primers. The authors amplified TCRs for 15 to 25 PCR cycles with a constant-region primer and a V-primer adapter. In TCRdb, the reads were re-called with MiXCR into one record per CDR3 protein. The repertoire holds around 36,000 distinct CDR3 sequences, with roughly 31% as singletons. Described time point: before trial treatment. Sequencing was performed on PBMCs, taken before treatment. These receptors were taken from a male donor with gallbladder cancer.

V usage is TRBV6-5 and J usage is TRBJ2-3, with 16 bases fitting TRBD2. Per germline, CDR1 MNHEY and CDR2 SVGAGI. This CDR3 has 18 residues. With V trimmed by 4 bases and J by 6 bases, 10 bases remained unmatched. The CDR3: CASSFAGTSGRGMDTQYF. In nucleotides, the CDR3 is TGTGCCAGCAGTTTCGCCGGGACTAGCGGGAGGGGGATGGATACGCAGTATTTT.

This clonotype occurred many times. This sequence joins TRBV20-1 and TRBJ2-1; the D is unclear. The V gene's germline CDR1 is DFQATT and CDR2 SNEGSKA (reference sequence). V was cut by 0 bases and J by 0 bases, with 12 bases left in between. The CDR3 spans 16 residues. The CDR3 is CSARDIGGVSYNEQFF. For the CDR3, the DNA is TGCAGTGCTAGAGATATAGGCGGAGTCTCCTACAATGAGCAGTTCTTC.

This clonotype occurred many times. The chain is built from TRBV7-3 and TRBJ2-6, with D hard to call. V lost 3 bases and J lost 4, with 7 bases in between. The CDR3 loop spans 14 amino acids. Looked up from germline, CDR1 is SGHTA and CDR2 is FQGTGA. This CDR3 reads CASSLSLGANVLTF. The CDR3 DNA follows: TGTGCCAGCAGCTTGTCTCTGGGGGCCAACGTCCTGACTTTC.

This rearrangement joins TRBV7-4 to TRBJ2-3; D unresolved. The CDR3 covers 15 residues. CDR1 and CDR2 (germline): SGHVT, SQSDAQ. V was pared by 2 bases and J by 0 bases, with 9 bases between. CDR3 nucleotide sequence: TGTGCCAGCAGCTTACTCGACACTAGCACAGATACGCAGTATTTT. Residues: CASSLLDTSTDTQYF.

This clonotype came up many times. This chain connects TRBV5-1 to TRBJ2-7, with 10 bases that match TRBD2. Germline CDR1 and CDR2: SGHRS and YFSETQ. V gave up 4 bases and J gave up 2 bases; unmatched junction bases: 6. The CDR3 loop spans 15 amino acids. CDR3 in amino acids: CASSPLAGATYEQYF. In DNA, the CDR3 is TGCGCCAGCAGCCCCCTAGCGGGAGCTACCTACGAGCAGTACTTC.

This rearrangement joins TRBV27 to TRBJ2-1, with D possibly being TRBD1 (6 bases). The assigned J gene may be wrong: the sequence end matches TRBJ2-7 better. This CDR3 region has 13 residues. Germline V gives CDR1 MNHEY, CDR2 SMNVEV (reference sequence). CDR3 amino acids: CASSFRGTYEQYF. In nucleotides, the CDR3 is TGTGCCAGCAGTTTCAGGGGAACCTACGAGCAGTACTTC.

The chain has TRBV24-1 and TRBJ2-7, with D unresolved. The CDR3 runs 14 residues. Deletions cut 5 bases from V and 5 bases from J, with 15 bases between. Germline V CDR1 and CDR2: KGHDR, SFDVKD. The CDR3 loop reads CATSGQPGIDEQYF. DNA of the CDR3: TGTGCCACCAGTGGCCAGCCCGGAATCGACGAGCAGTACTTC.

This clonotype came up a few times. Given a far larger clone just one base away, this is likely a sequencing read error. The chain is built from TRBV21-1 and TRBJ2-7; TRBD1 was called by the table and not checked on the DNA. TRBV21-1 is designated a pseudogene. This CDR3 is built from 16 residues. DNA for the CDR3: TGTGCCAGCAGCAAAATTAGCAGTATGTCCTACAATGAGCAGTACTTC. Its protein is CASSKISSMSYNEQYF.